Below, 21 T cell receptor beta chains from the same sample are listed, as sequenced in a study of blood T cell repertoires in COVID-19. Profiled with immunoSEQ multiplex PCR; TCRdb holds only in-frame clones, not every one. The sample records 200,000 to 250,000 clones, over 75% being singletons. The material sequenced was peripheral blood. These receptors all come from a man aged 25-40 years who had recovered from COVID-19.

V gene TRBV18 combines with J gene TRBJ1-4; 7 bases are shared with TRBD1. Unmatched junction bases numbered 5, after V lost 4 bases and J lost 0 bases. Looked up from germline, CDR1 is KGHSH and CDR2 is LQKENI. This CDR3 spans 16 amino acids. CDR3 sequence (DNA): TGTGCCAGCTCACACGACAGGGAGGCAACTAATGAAAAACTGTTTTTT. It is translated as CASSHDREATNEKLFF.

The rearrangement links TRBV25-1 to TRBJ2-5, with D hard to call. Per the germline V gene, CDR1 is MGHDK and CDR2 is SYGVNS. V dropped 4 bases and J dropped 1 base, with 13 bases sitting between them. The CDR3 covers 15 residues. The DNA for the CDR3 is TGTGCCAGCAGTGTGGGCAGCCGCATCCAAGAGACCCAGTACTTC. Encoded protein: CASSVGSRIQETQYF.

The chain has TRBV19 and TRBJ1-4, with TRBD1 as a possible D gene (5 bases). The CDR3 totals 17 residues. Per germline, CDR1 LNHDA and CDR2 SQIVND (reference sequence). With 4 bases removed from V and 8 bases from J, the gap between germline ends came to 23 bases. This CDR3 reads CASSTNERQPFGEKLFF. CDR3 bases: TGTGCCAGTAGTACCAACGAACGACAGCCCTTCGGGGAAAAACTGTTTTTT.

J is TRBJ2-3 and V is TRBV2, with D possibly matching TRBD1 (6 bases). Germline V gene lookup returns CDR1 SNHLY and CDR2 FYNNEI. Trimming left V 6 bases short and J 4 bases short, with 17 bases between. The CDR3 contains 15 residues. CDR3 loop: CASRQEAGVPDTQYF. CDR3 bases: TGTGCCAGCAGGCAGGAGGCAGGGGTTCCAGATACGCAGTATTTT.

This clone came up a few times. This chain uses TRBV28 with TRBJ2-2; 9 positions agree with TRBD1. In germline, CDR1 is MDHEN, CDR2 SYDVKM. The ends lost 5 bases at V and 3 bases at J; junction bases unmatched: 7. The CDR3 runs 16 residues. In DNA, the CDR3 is TGTGCCAGCAGTGGGCCGGGACAGGGATACACCGGGGAGCTGTTTTTT. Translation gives CASSGPGQGYTGELFF.

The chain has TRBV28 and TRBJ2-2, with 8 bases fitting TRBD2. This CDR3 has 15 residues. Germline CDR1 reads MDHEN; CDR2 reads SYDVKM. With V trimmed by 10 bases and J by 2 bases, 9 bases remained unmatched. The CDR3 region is CATASGGGNTGELFF. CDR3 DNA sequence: TGTGCCACCGCCAGCGGGGGAGGTAACACCGGGGAGCTGTTTTTT.

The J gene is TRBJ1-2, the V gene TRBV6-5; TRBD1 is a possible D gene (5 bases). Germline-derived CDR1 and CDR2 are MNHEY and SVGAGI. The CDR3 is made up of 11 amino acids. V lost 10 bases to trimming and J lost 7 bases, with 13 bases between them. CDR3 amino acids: CATPGVGGYTF. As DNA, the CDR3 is TGTGCCACCCCGGGGGTAGGTGGCTACACCTTC.

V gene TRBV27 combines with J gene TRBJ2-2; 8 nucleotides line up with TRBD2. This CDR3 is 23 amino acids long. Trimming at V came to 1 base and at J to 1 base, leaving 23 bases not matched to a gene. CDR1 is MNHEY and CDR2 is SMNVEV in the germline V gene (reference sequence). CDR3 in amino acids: CASSLWAPQGAGVNWGNTGELFF. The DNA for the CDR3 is TGTGCCAGCAGTTTATGGGCCCCCCAGGGAGCGGGGGTGAACTGGGGGAACACCGGGGAGCTGTTTTTT.

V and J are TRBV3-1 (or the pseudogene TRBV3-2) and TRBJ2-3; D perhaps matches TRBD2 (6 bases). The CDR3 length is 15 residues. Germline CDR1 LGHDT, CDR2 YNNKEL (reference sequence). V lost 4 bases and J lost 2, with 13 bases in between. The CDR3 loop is CASSLTSLNTDTQYF. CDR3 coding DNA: TGTGCCAGCAGCCTTACTAGCCTCAACACAGATACGCAGTATTTT.

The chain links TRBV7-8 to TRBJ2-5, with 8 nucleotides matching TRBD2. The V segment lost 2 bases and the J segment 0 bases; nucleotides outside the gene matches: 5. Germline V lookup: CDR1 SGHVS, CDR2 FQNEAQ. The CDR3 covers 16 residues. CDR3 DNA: TGTGCCAGCAGCTTAAGCCAGCGGGGGAACCAAGAGACCCAGTACTTC. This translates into CASSLSQRGNQETQYF.

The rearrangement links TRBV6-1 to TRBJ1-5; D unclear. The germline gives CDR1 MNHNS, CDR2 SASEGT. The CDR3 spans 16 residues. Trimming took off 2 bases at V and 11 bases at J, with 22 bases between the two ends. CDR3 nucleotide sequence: TGTGCCAGCAGTGAAAAGCAGCTAGCGACCGTATCGGCCCAGCATTTT. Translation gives CASSEKQLATVSAQHF.

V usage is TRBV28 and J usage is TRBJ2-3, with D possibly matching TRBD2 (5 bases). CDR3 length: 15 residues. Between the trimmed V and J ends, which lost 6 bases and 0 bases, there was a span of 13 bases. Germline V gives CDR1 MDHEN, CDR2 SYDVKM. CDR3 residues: CASRHGKASTDTQYF. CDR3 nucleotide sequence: TGTGCCAGCAGGCACGGGAAAGCTAGCACAGATACGCAGTATTTT.

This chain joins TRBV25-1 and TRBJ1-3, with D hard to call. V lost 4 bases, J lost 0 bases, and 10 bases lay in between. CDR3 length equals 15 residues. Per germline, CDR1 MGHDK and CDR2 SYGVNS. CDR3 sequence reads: CASSVYGSSGNTIYF. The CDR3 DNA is TGTGCCAGCAGTGTTTACGGTAGCTCTGGAAACACCATATATTTT.

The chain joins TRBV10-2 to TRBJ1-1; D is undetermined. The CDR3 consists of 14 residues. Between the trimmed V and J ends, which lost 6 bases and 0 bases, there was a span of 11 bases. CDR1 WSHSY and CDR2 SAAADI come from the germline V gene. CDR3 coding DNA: TGCGCCAGCAGGACGGCTAGAATGAACACTGAAGCTTTCTTT. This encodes CASRTARMNTEAFF.

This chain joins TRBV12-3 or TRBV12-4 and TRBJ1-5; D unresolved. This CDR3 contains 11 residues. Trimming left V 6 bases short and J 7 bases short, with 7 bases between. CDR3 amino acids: CASSLGQPQHF. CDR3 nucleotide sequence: TGTGCCAGCAGCCTAGGCCAGCCCCAGCATTTT.

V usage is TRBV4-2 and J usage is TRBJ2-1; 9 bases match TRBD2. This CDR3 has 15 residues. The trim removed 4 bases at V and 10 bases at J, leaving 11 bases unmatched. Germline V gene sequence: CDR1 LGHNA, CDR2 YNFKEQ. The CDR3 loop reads CASSPLRGGLHEQFF. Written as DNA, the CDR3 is TGTGCCAGCAGCCCCCTGCGGGGGGGCTTACACGAGCAGTTCTTC.

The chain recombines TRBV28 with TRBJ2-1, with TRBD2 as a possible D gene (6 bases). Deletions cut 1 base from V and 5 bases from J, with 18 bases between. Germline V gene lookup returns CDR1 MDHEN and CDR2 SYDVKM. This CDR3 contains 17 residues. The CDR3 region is CASSLSIWSGDDNEQFF. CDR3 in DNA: TGTGCCAGCAGTTTATCTATCTGGTCGGGGGACGACAATGAGCAGTTCTTC.

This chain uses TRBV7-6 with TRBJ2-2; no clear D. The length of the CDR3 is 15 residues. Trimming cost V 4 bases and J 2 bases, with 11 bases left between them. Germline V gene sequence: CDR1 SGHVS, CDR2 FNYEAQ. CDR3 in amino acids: CASSYYQSNTGELFF. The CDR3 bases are TGTGCCAGCAGCTACTATCAGAGCAACACCGGGGAGCTGTTTTTT.

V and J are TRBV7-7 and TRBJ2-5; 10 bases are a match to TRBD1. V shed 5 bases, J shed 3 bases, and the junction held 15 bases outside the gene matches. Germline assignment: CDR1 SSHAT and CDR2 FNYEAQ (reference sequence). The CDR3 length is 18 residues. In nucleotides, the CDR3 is TGTGCCAGCAGCAACCGGGACAGGGGCCAAAATCGGAAAGAGACCCAGTACTTC. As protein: CASSNRDRGQNRKETQYF.

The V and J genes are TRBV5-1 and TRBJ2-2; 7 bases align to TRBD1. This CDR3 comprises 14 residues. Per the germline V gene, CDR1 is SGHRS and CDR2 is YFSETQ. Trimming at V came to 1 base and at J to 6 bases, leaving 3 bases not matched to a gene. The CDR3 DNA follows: TGCGCCAGCAGCTTGCACAGGGGCCCCGGGGAGCTGTTTTTT. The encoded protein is CASSLHRGPGELFF. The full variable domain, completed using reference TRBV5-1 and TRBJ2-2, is KAGVTQTPRYLIKTRGQQVTLSCSPISGHRSVSWYQQTPGQGLQFLFEYFSETQRNKGNFPGRFSGRQFSNSRSEMNVSTLELGDSALYLCASSLHRGPGELFFGEGSRLTVL.

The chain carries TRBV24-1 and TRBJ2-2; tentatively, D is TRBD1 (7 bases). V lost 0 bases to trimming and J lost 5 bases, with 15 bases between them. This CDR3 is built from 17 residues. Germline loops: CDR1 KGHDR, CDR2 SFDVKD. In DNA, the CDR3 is TGTGCCACCAGTGATTTGCCCTCGTCAGGGGGGACCGGGGAGCTGTTTTTT. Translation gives CATSDLPSSGGTGELFF.